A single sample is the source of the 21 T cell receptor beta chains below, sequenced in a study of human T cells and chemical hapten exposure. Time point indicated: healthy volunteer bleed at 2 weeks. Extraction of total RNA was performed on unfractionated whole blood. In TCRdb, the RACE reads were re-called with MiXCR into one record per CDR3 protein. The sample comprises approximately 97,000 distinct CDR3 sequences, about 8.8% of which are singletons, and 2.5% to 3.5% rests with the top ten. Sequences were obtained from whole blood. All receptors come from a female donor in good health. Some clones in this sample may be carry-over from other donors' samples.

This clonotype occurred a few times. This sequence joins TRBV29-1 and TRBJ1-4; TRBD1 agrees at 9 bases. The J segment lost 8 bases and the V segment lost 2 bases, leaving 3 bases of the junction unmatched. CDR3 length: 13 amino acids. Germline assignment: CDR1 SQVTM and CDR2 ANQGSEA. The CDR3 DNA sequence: TGCAGCGTTGAAAGACAGGGGGTGGAAAAACTGTTTTTT. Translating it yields CSVERQGVEKLFF.

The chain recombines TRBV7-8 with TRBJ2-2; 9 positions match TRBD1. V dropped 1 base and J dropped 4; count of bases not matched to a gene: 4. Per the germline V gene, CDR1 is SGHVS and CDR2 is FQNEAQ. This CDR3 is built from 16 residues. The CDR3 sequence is CASSLGRTGATGELFF. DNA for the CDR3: TGTGCCAGCAGCTTAGGGAGGACAGGGGCCACCGGGGAGCTGTTTTTT.

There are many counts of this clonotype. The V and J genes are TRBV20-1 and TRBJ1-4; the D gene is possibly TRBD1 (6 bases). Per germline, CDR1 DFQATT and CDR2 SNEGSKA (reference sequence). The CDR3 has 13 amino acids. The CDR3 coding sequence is TGCAGCGCAATGAGGGGGAGCGGTGAAAAACTGTTTTTT. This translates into CSAMRGSGEKLFF.

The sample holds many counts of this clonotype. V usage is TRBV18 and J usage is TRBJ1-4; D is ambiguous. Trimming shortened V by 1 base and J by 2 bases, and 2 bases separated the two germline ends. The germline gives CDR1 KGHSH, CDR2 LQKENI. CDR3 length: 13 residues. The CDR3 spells CASSPQTNEKLFF. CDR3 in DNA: TGTGCCAGCTCACCACAGACTAATGAAAAACTGTTTTTT.

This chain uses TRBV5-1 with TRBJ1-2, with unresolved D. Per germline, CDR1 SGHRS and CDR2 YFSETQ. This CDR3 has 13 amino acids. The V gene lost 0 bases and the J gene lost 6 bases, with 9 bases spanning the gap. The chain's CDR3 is CASSLELLDGYTF. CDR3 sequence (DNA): TGCGCCAGCAGCTTGGAATTGTTGGATGGCTACACCTTC.

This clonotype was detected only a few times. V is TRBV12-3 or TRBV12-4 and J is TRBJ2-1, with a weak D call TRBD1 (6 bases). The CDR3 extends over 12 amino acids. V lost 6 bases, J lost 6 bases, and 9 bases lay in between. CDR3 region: CASSMTGNEQFF. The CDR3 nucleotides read TGTGCCAGCAGCATGACAGGCAATGAGCAGTTCTTC.

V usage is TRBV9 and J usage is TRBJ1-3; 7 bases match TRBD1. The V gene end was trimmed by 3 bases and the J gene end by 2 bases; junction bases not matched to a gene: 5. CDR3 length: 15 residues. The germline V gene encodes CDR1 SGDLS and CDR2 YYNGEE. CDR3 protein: CASSGRGLPGNTIYF. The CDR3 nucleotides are TGTGCCAGCAGCGGGAGGGGGCTACCTGGAAACACCATATATTTT.

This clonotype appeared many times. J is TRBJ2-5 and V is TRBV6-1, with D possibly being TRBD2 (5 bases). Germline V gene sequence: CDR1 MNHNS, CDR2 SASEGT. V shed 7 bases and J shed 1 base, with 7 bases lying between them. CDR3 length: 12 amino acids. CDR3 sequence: CASKRIQETQYF. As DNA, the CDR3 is TGTGCCAGCAAGCGGATCCAAGAGACCCAGTACTTC.

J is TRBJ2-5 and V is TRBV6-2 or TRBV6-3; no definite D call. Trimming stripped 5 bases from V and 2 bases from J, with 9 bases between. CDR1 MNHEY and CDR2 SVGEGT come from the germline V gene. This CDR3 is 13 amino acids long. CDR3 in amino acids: CASSQQTQETQYF. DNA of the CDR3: TGTGCCAGCAGTCAACAGACACAAGAGACCCAGTACTTC.

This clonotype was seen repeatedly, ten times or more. Written as DNA, the CDR3 is TGCAGTGCTAGCGGGGAAACAGATACGCAGTATTTT. It encodes CSASGETDTQYF. V and J are TRBV20-1 and TRBJ2-3, with D possibly being TRBD2 (5 bases). The CDR3 loop spans 12 amino acids. The V gene lost 3 bases and the J gene lost 3 bases, with 7 bases spanning the gap. Germline CDR1 reads DFQATT; CDR2 reads SNEGSKA (reference sequence).

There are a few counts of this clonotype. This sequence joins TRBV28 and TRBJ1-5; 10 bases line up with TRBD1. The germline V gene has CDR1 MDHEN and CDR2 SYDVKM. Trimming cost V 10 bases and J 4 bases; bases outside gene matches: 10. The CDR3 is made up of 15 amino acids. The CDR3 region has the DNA TGTGCCATTCAGACCGGGACAGGGGTAAATCAGCCCCAGCATTTT. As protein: CAIQTGTGVNQPQHF.

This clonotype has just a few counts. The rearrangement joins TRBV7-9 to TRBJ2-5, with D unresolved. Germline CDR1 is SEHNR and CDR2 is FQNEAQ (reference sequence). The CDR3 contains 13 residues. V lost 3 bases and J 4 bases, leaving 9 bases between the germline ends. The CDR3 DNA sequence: TGTGCCAGCAGCTTTACTACCCCAGAGACCCAGTACTTC. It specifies CASSFTTPETQYF.

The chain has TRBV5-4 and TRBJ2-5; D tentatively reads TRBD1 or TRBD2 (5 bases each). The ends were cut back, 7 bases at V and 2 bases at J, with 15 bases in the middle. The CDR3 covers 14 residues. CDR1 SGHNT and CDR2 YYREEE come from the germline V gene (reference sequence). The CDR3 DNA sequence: TGTGCCAGCGCGCACCGGGGCCCTCAAGAGACCCAGTACTTC. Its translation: CASAHRGPQETQYF. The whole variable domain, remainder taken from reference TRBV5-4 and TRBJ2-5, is ETGVTQSPTHLIKTRGQQVTLRCSSQSGHNTVSWYQQALGQGPQFIFQYYREEENGRGNFPPRFSGLQFPNYSSELNVNALELDDSALYLCASAHRGPQETQYFGPGTRLLVL.

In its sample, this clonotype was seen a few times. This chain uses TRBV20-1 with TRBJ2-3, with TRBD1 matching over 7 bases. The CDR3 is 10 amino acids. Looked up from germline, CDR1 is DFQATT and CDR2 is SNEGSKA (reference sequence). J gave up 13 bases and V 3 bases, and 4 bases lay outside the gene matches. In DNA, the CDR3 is TGCAGTGCTAGTCGCGACAGGGAGTATTTT. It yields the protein CSASRDREYF.

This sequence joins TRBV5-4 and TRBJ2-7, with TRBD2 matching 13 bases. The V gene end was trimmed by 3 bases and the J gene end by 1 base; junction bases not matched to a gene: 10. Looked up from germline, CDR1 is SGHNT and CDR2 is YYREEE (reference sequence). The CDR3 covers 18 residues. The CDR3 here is CASSSSLGLAGASYEQYF. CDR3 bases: TGTGCCAGCAGCTCCAGTTTAGGACTAGCGGGGGCGTCCTACGAGCAGTACTTC.

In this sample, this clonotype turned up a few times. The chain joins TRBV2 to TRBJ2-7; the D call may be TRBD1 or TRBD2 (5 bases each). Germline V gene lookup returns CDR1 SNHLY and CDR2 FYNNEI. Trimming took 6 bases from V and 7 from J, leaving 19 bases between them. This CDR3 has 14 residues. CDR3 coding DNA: TGTGCCAGCAGAGGGGACCCCGGAGCATTGGAGCAGTACTTC. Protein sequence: CASRGDPGALEQYF.

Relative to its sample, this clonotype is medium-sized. Here the CDR3 DNA reads TGTGCCAGCAGCCAAGGCCGGGGGGAGGTGGAGACCCAGTACTTC. It is translated as CASSQGRGEVETQYF. This chain links TRBV4-2 with TRBJ2-5; 7 nucleotides agree with TRBD2. Germline V gene lookup returns CDR1 LGHNA and CDR2 YNFKEQ. Trimming removed 1 base from V and 5 bases from J; junction bases left unmatched: 7. CDR3 length: 15 amino acids.

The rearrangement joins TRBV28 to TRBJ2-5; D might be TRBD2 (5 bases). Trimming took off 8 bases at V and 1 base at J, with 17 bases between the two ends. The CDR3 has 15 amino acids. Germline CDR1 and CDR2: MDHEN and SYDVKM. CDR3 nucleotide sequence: TGTGCCAGCGTTGACGGGATCGGTCTCCAAGAGACCCAGTACTTC. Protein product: CASVDGIGLQETQYF.

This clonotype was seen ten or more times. The CDR3 coding sequence is TGTGCCAGCAGTTCCAGGGGAGTTGTACATCAGCCCCAGCATTTT. This gives the protein CASSSRGVVHQPQHF. The genes are TRBV28 and TRBJ1-5, with D possibly matching TRBD1 (6 bases). The CDR3 runs to 15 residues. Trimming removed 4 bases from V and 5 bases from J, with 15 bases in between. Germline values: CDR1 MDHEN, CDR2 SYDVKM.

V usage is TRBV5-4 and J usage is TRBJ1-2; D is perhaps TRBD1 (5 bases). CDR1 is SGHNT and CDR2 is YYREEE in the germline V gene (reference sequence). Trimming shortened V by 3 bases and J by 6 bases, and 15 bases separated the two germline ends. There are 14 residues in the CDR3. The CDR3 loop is CASSSGGGYNGYTF. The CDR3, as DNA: TGTGCCAGCAGCTCGGGGGGGGGGTATAATGGCTACACCTTC. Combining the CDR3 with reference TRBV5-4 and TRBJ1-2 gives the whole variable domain ETGVTQSPTHLIKTRGQQVTLRCSSQSGHNTVSWYQQALGQGPQFIFQYYREEENGRGNFPPRFSGLQFPNYSSELNVNALELDDSALYLCASSSGGGYNGYTFGSGTRLTVV.

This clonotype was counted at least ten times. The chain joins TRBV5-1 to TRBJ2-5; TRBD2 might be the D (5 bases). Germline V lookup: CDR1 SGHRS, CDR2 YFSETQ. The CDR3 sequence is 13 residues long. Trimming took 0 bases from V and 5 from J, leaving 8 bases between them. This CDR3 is CASSLAGYETQYF. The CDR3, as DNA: TGCGCCAGCAGCTTGGCGGGGTATGAGACCCAGTACTTC.